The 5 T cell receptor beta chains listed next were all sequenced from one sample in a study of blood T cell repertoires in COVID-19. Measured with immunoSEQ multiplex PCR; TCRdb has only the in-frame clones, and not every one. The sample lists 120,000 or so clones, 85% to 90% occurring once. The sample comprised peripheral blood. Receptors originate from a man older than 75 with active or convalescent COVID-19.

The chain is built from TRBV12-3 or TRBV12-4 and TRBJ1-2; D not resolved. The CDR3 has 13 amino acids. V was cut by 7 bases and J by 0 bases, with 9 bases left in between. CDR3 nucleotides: TGTGCCAGCAACGTCTTAGCTAACTATGGCTACACCTTC. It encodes CASNVLANYGYTF.

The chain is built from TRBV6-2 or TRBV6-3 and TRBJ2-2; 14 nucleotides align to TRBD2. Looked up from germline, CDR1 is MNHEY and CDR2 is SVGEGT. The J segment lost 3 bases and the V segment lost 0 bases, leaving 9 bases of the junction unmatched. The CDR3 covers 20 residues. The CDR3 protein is CASSYSRTSGRWGYTGELFF. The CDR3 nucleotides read TGTGCCAGCAGTTACTCGCGGACTAGCGGGAGGTGGGGATACACCGGGGAGCTGTTTTTT.

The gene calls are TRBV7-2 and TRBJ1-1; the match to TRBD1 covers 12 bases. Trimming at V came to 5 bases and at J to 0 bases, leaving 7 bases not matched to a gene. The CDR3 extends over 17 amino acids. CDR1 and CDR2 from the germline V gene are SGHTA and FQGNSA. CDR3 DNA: TGTGCCAGCAGCCGGGGACAGGGGGCCTCAGTGAACACTGAAGCTTTCTTT. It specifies CASSRGQGASVNTEAFF.

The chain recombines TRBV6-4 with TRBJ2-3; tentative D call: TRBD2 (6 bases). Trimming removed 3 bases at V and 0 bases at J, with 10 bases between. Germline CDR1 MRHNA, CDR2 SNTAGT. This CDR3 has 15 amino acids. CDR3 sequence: CASSEGGRSTDTQYF. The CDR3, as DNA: TGTGCCAGCAGTGAGGGGGGACGGAGCACAGATACGCAGTATTTT.

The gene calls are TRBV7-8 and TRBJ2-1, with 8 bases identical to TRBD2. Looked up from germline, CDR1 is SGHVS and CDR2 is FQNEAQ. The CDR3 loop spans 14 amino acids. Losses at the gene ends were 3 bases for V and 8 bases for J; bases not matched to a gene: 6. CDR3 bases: TGTGCCAGCAGCTTTGGGACTAGGGGCGATGAGCAGTTCTTC. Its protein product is CASSFGTRGDEQFF.